The 32 T cell receptor beta chains below were found in one sample sequenced in a study of blood T cell repertoires in COVID-19 (dated by TCRdb to the early 2020s). The protocol used for the library was the immunoSEQ multiplex PCR assay. Not all clones reach the TCRdb copy of this immuneACCESS table, which keeps in-frame sequences only. Checked studies attribute under half of the gap to unresolved V genes and leave the rest unexplained. The sample has around 59,000 clones on record, roughly 70% of them singletons. The top ten clonotypes cover roughly 18% of the sample. The sample was peripheral blood. The receptors stem from a woman between 50 and 59 years old with active or convalescent COVID-19.

The chain carries TRBV3-1 (or the pseudogene TRBV3-2) and TRBJ1-2; a weak D match, TRBD1 (5 bases). Germline V gene sequence: CDR1 LGHDT, CDR2 YNNKEL (reference sequence). Trimming shortened V by 4 bases and J by 2 bases, and 8 bases separated the two germline ends. The CDR3 is made up of 13 amino acids. CDR3 amino acids: CASSPRQNYGYTF. The CDR3 DNA sequence: TGTGCCAGCAGCCCCCGACAGAACTATGGCTACACCTTC.

This clone is medium-sized by share. The chain uses TRBV6-1 and TRBJ1-2; D ambiguous. The CDR3 is 14 amino acids. With 3 bases removed from V and 3 bases from J, the gap between germline ends came to 11 bases. Germline V gene sequence: CDR1 MNHNS, CDR2 SASEGT. The CDR3 reads CASSDGEEYYGYTF. The CDR3 DNA sequence: TGTGCCAGCAGTGATGGGGAGGAATACTATGGCTACACCTTC.

This clone was counted between two and nine times. The J gene is TRBJ2-5, the V gene TRBV12-5, with TRBD1 identical over 7 bases. The germline gives CDR1 LGHNT, CDR2 FRNRAP. The length of the CDR3 is 15 residues. After removal of 7 bases from V and 6 bases from J, the junction contained 14 bases not matched to a gene. DNA for the CDR3: TGTGCTAGTGCTTTTGGGGCAGGGGGTACGAAGACCCAGTACTTC. Amino acids: CASAFGAGGTKTQYF.

This clone was seen a handful of times. The chain employs TRBV10-3 and TRBJ2-1; 9 positions agree with TRBD1. From germline, CDR1 is ENHRY and CDR2 SYGVKD. V was pared by 0 bases and J by 4 bases, with 10 bases of the junction left unmatched. CDR3 length: 18 residues. In DNA, the CDR3 is TGTGCCATCAGTGAGTCGGCAGGCACAGGGGGCCCATACAATGAGCAGTTCTTC. As protein: CAISESAGTGGPYNEQFF.

This sequence joins TRBV9 and TRBJ2-2, with D uncertain. CDR1 SGDLS and CDR2 YYNGEE come from the germline V gene. The length of the CDR3 is 14 residues. Trimming took 0 bases from V and 7 from J, leaving 10 bases between them. CDR3 amino acids: CASSVATGGGELFF. CDR3 nucleotide sequence: TGTGCCAGCAGCGTAGCTACGGGTGGCGGGGAGCTGTTTTTT.

The rearrangement uses TRBV27 and TRBJ2-7; 7 bases fit TRBD2. The V gene end was trimmed by 5 bases and the J gene end by 2 bases; junction bases not matched to a gene: 6. CDR1 and CDR2 (germline): MNHEY, SMNVEV (reference sequence). This CDR3 spans 14 amino acids. CDR3 coding DNA: TGTGCCAGCAGTCAAGCGGGACGTCCCTACGAGCAGTACTTC. Its translation: CASSQAGRPYEQYF.

This chain connects TRBV30 to TRBJ1-1, with D hard to call. Germline CDR1 GTSNPN, CDR2 SVGIG (reference sequence). V was cut by 0 bases and J by 4 bases, with 12 bases left in between. CDR3 length equals 14 residues. As DNA, the CDR3 is TGTGCCTGGAGTGTCCTAGGCGTAGGCACTGAAGCTTTCTTT. Protein: CAWSVLGVGTEAFF. Complete variable domain (other parts from reference TRBV30 and TRBJ1-1): SQTIHQWPATLVQPVGSPLSLECTVEGTSNPNLYWYRQAAGRGLQLLFYSVGIGQISSEVPQNLSASRPQDRQFILSSKKLLLSDSGFYLCAWSVLGVGTEAFFGQGTRLTVV.

This clone was seen once. V gene TRBV28 combines with J gene TRBJ1-4; no definite D call. Deletions cut 10 bases from V and 8 bases from J, with 14 bases between. The CDR3 runs 12 residues. Per germline, CDR1 MDHEN and CDR2 SYDVKM. Here the CDR3 DNA reads TGTGCCACCGCGGGTTCGCCGGAAAAACTGTTTTTT. It yields the protein CATAGSPEKLFF. Supplemented by reference TRBV28 and TRBJ1-4, the full variable domain reads DVKVTQSSRYLVKRTGEKVFLECVQDMDHENMFWYRQDPGLGLRLIYFSYDVKMKEKGDIPEGYSVSREKKERFSLILESASTNQTSMYLCATAGSPEKLFFGSGTQLSVL.

The table lists this clone with a count of one. This chain joins TRBV2 and TRBJ1-1, with a possible D match to TRBD1 (6 bases). V lost 5 bases to trimming and J lost 11 bases, with 21 bases between them. Germline V lookup: CDR1 SNHLY, CDR2 FYNNEI. This CDR3 contains 14 residues. CDR3 DNA sequence: TGTGCCAGCAGTCGGACTCGGGACATAAGTAAGGCTTTCTTT. This codes for CASSRTRDISKAFF.

CDR3 sequence: CASSQVGGGETQYF. The CDR3 coding sequence is TGTGCCAGCAGCCAAGTTGGGGGGGGAGAGACCCAGTACTTC. The chain employs TRBV3-1 (or the pseudogene TRBV3-2) and TRBJ2-5; 7 nucleotides match TRBD2. The CDR3 sequence is 14 residues long. With V trimmed by 1 base and J by 4 bases, 3 bases remained unmatched. From germline, CDR1 is LGHDT and CDR2 YNNKEL (reference sequence).

At least ten counts were recorded for this clone. The J gene is TRBJ1-2, the V gene TRBV5-1, with TRBD1 matching 7 bases. This CDR3 contains 14 residues. V trimming: 3 bases; J trimming: 0 bases; junction bases outside the gene matches: 2. Germline-derived CDR1 and CDR2 are SGHRS and YFSETQ. The CDR3 loop is CASSSGQTNYGYTF. CDR3 nucleotides: TGCGCCAGCAGCTCGGGACAGACTAACTATGGCTACACCTTC.

The rearrangement joins TRBV28 to TRBJ2-1; no clear D. Germline V gene data show CDR1 as MDHEN and CDR2 as SYDVKM. This CDR3 comprises 13 residues. V shed 2 bases and J shed 10 bases, with 12 bases lying between them. CDR3 loop: CASSLNAVREQFF. The CDR3 nucleotides are TGTGCCAGCAGTTTAAACGCGGTCCGAGAGCAGTTCTTC.

This rearrangement joins TRBV4-1 to TRBJ2-7, with 11 bases matching TRBD2. The CDR3 is 16 amino acids. V lost 4 bases to trimming and J lost 8 bases; unmatched junction nucleotides: 13. Germline lookup yields CDR1 MGHRA and CDR2 YSYEKL. The CDR3 sequence: CASSLRVGLAEGQQYF. DNA of the CDR3: TGCGCCAGCAGCCTTCGCGTGGGACTAGCGGAAGGACAGCAGTACTTC.

This clone was counted between two and nine times. The chain links TRBV19 to TRBJ1-3, with 7 bases matching TRBD1. After removal of 7 bases from V and 0 bases from J, the junction contained 6 bases not matched to a gene. The CDR3 is 15 residues long. CDR1 and CDR2 (germline): LNHDA, SQIVND (reference sequence). CDR3 sequence (DNA): TGTGCCAGTATCCGGACAGGCCTCTCTGGAAACACCATATATTTT. Translated: CASIRTGLSGNTIYF.

This chain connects TRBV2 to TRBJ1-4; no clear D gene. Germline CDR1 SNHLY, CDR2 FYNNEI. Trimming left V 5 bases short and J 4 bases short, with 14 bases between. CDR3 size: 15 residues. In DNA, the CDR3 is TGTGCCAGCAGTCCATCCGGGAGGTTTAATGAAAAACTGTTTTTT. Its translation: CASSPSGRFNEKLFF. Together with reference TRBV2 and TRBJ1-4, the CDR3 gives the full variable domain: EPEVTQTPSHQVTQMGQEVILRCVPISNHLYFYWYRQILGQKVEFLVSFYNNEISEKSEIFDDQFSVERPDGSNFTLKIRSTKLEDSAMYFCASSPSGRFNEKLFFGSGTQLSVL.

The chain has TRBV6-6 and TRBJ2-2; TRBD2 matches at 10 bases. The CDR3 loop spans 16 amino acids. With V trimmed by 2 bases and J by 4 bases, 4 bases remained unmatched. Germline CDR1 reads MNHNY; CDR2 reads SVGAGI (reference sequence). CDR3 DNA: TGTGCCAGCAGTTACCCTAGCGGGAGTGGCACCGGGGAGCTGTTTTTT. The encoded protein is CASSYPSGSGTGELFF.

V is TRBV19 and J is TRBJ1-1; 8 nucleotides line up with TRBD1. The CDR3 has 16 amino acids. The trim removed 7 bases at V and 1 base at J, leaving 11 bases unmatched. Germline-derived CDR1 and CDR2 are LNHDA and SQIVND (reference sequence). The CDR3 here is CASILTSGGRNTEAFF. CDR3 DNA: TGTGCCAGTATTCTAACATCAGGGGGCAGGAACACTGAAGCTTTCTTT.

The V and J genes are TRBV3-1 (or the pseudogene TRBV3-2) and TRBJ1-2; D gene uncertain. V gave up 4 bases and J gave up 3 bases, with 9 bases separating them. Germline loops: CDR1 LGHDT, CDR2 YNNKEL (reference sequence). This CDR3 region has 13 residues. CDR3 nucleotides: TGTGCCAGCAGCCCCGCAGGCTACTATGGCTACACCTTC. Protein product: CASSPAGYYGYTF.

The V gene is TRBV4-1, the J gene TRBJ2-3; unclear D gene. CDR1 is MGHRA, CDR2 YSYEKL, per germline. Trimming pared 2 bases from V and 0 bases from J, leaving 15 bases between. This CDR3 is built from 17 residues. The CDR3 DNA is TGCGCCAGCAGCCAATTGGTCGTTTTCACTAGCACAGATACGCAGTATTTT. This gives the protein CASSQLVVFTSTDTQYF.

This chain uses TRBV12-5 with TRBJ2-3; 10 positions match TRBD1. CDR1 is LGHNT, CDR2 FRNRAP, per germline. The CDR3 runs 15 residues. J lost 5 bases, V lost 6 bases, and 8 bases had no gene match. CDR3 coding DNA: TGTGCTAGTGGCAAGGGGACAGGGGTGGAAGATACGCAGTATTTT. Translation gives CASGKGTGVEDTQYF.

This sequence joins TRBV6-5 and TRBJ1-3; TRBD1 matches at 8 bases. Per germline, CDR1 MNHEY and CDR2 SVGAGI. Germline trimming cut 6 bases from V and 8 bases from J; bases unmatched to any gene: 3. The CDR3 is 12 amino acids. The CDR3 DNA is TGTGCCAGCAGCCTGACAGGGGACACCATATATTTT. Translation gives CASSLTGDTIYF.

V usage is TRBV19 and J usage is TRBJ2-5; possible D gene TRBD2, 7 bases. The CDR3 totals 14 residues. Trimming removed 10 bases at V and 1 base at J, with 16 bases between. The germline V gene has CDR1 LNHDA and CDR2 SQIVND (reference sequence). The CDR3 reads CATGASGIQETQYF. In DNA, the CDR3 is TGTGCCACGGGGGCTAGCGGAATCCAAGAGACCCAGTACTTC.

V gene TRBV10-3 combines with J gene TRBJ2-2, with a tentative D call TRBD2 (6 bases). Per the germline V gene, CDR1 is ENHRY and CDR2 is SYGVKD. The CDR3 consists of 14 residues. V was trimmed by 3 bases and J by 2 bases, leaving 7 bases between them. CDR3 sequence: CAISDGGNTGELFF. The DNA for the CDR3 is TGTGCCATCAGTGACGGGGGAAACACCGGGGAGCTGTTTTTT.

This clone was observed at least ten times. This chain connects TRBV7-8 to TRBJ2-2; 11 nucleotides line up with TRBD1. CDR3 length: 19 amino acids. Germline CDR1 is SGHVS and CDR2 is FQNEAQ. V was pared by 2 bases and J by 0 bases, with 8 bases of the junction left unmatched. CDR3 region: CASSLRDRGLTANTGELFF. CDR3 sequence (DNA): TGTGCCAGCAGCTTACGGGACAGGGGGTTAACCGCGAACACCGGGGAGCTGTTTTTT.

The rearrangement links TRBV5-4 to TRBJ2-1; the match to TRBD2 covers 7 bases. CDR1 is SGHNT, CDR2 YYREEE, per germline (reference sequence). Germline trimming cut 2 bases from V and 0 bases from J; bases unmatched to any gene: 8. CDR3 size: 17 residues. Here the CDR3 reads CASSFIGLGHSYNEQFF. In nucleotides, the CDR3 is TGTGCCAGCAGCTTTATCGGACTAGGCCACTCCTACAATGAGCAGTTCTTC.

Only a few counts were recorded for this clone. V gene TRBV12-5 combines with J gene TRBJ2-1, with 8 bases identical to TRBD1. Per the germline V gene, CDR1 is LGHNT and CDR2 is FRNRAP. The CDR3 has 20 amino acids. The V segment lost 5 bases and the J segment 0 bases; nucleotides outside the gene matches: 18. As DNA, the CDR3 is TGTGCTAGTGGTCCTCCTCGACAGGGGACCCCGAACCCCTCCTACAATGAGCAGTTCTTC. As protein: CASGPPRQGTPNPSYNEQFF.

This clone occurred many times. The rearrangement uses TRBV7-6 and TRBJ1-3; D may be TRBD1 (6 bases). V shed 0 bases and J shed 3 bases, with 9 bases lying between them. Germline values: CDR1 SGHVS, CDR2 FNYEAQ. The CDR3 totals 15 residues. CDR3 in amino acids: CASSLAPDSGNTIYF. CDR3 nucleotides: TGTGCCAGCAGCTTAGCCCCGGACAGTGGAAACACCATATATTTT.

The chain couples TRBV30 to TRBJ2-2; 9 bases fit TRBD1. Germline V gene sequence: CDR1 GTSNPN, CDR2 SVGIG (reference sequence). The ends lost 2 bases at V and 5 bases at J; junction bases unmatched: 6. CDR3 length: 15 amino acids. CDR3 loop: CAWSPPDRGTGELFF. The CDR3 DNA reads as TGTGCCTGGAGTCCCCCCGACAGGGGGACCGGGGAGCTGTTTTTT.

This clone was seen just once. V and J are TRBV5-1 and TRBJ2-5, with 10 bases fitting TRBD1. The ends lost 3 bases at V and 4 bases at J; junction bases unmatched: 0. This CDR3 is 13 amino acids long. CDR1 SGHRS and CDR2 YFSETQ come from the germline V gene. CDR3 loop: CASSWTGGETQYF. DNA of the CDR3: TGCGCCAGCAGCTGGACAGGGGGAGAGACCCAGTACTTC.

This clone was counted a few times. The rearrangement links TRBV9 to TRBJ1-2, with 7 bases fitting TRBD1. V shed 2 bases, J shed 8 bases, and the junction held 6 bases outside the gene matches. Per germline, CDR1 SGDLS and CDR2 YYNGEE. This CDR3 is 13 amino acids long. In DNA, the CDR3 is TGTGCCAGCAGCGTTGACAGGGTGGGAGGCTACACCTTC. It codes for CASSVDRVGGYTF.

The rearrangement links TRBV19 to TRBJ1-5, with TRBD1 identical over 10 bases. The germline V gene encodes CDR1 LNHDA and CDR2 SQIVND (reference sequence). The CDR3 contains 15 residues. V gave up 6 bases and J gave up 5 bases; unmatched junction bases: 7. In DNA form, the CDR3 reads TGTGCCAGTAGCCGCGGACAGGGGGGGGATCAGCCCCAGCATTTT. Its translation is CASSRGQGGDQPQHF.

This chain joins TRBV4-2 and TRBJ2-3; TRBD2 matches at 12 bases. Germline V lookup: CDR1 LGHNA, CDR2 YNFKEQ. The V segment lost 1 base and the J segment 3 bases; nucleotides outside the gene matches: 5. CDR3 length: 17 amino acids. CDR3 sequence: CASSQVASGRGTDTQYF. CDR3 bases: TGTGCCAGCAGCCAAGTTGCTAGCGGGAGGGGTACAGATACGCAGTATTTT.